The rows below give T cell receptor beta chains drawn from one sample of a study of tumor-infiltrating lymphocytes in localized non-small cell lung cancer. Some clones are missing from TCRdb's copy, which holds only in-frame ones; the method was immunoSEQ multiplex PCR. The profile covers 20,000 to 25,000 clones, with around 64% appearing a single time and around 5% taken by the ten largest. What was sequenced was lung tumor tissue. These TCRs come from a human donor with non-small cell lung cancer. Both conserved end residues are part of each CDR3. A D gene is named only where the DNA matches it firmly. Size values are once, few and many counts, or a class for expanded clones, and some rows have none.

V gene,D gene,J gene,CDR3 length,clone size,CDR3 DNA,CDR3 protein
TRBV6-1,NA,TRBJ2-7,11,few,TGTGCCAGCAGTGAATTTTACGAGCAGTACTTC,CASSEFYEQYF
TRBV18,NA,TRBJ2-7,13,few,TGTGCCAGCTCACCGTTTAGCGACCACGAGCAGTACTTC,CASSPFSDHEQYF
TRBV23-1,NA,TRBJ2-7,15,NA,TGCGCCAGCAGTCGAGGGGGGACCGGGTCCTACGAGCAGTACTTC,CASSRGGTGSYEQYF
TRBV18,NA,TRBJ1-1,14,NA,TGTGCCAGCTCACCCCTCAGGGACTCTACTGAAGCTTTCTTT,CASSPLRDSTEAFF
TRBV2,TRBD1,TRBJ1-1,15,NA,TGTGCCAGCAGTGAGGGTGAGGGGGCGAACACTGAAGCTTTCTTT,CASSEGEGANTEAFF
TRBV7-3,NA,TRBJ1-1,15,NA,TGTGCCAGCAGCTTAAGGGGAGGGCATAACACTGAAGCTTTCTTT,CASSLRGGHNTEAFF
TRBV5-4,TRBD2,TRBJ2-1,17,NA,TGTGCCAGCAGCTGGGGGGGGAGCGGGAGGTCCTACAATGAGCAGTTCTTC,CASSWGGSGRSYNEQFF
TRBV19,TRBD1,TRBJ1-1,14,once,TGTGCCAGTAGTTCAGAAGACAGGGACACTGAAGCTTTCTTT,CASSSEDRDTEAFF
TRBV5-1,NA,TRBJ2-1,11,NA,TGCGCCAGCAGCATGGCCCGTAAGCAGTTCTTC,CASSMARKQFF
TRBV5-1,TRBD2,TRBJ2-7,15,NA,TGCGCCAGCAGCTCCGCTAGCGGTTACTCCTACGAGCAGTACTTC,CASSSASGYSYEQYF
TRBV5-1,NA,TRBJ2-5,16,NA,TGCGCCAGCAGCTTGGCGCCGGGCGTGGGGCAAGAGACCCAGTACTTC,CASSLAPGVGQETQYF
TRBV5-1,NA,TRBJ2-5,15,NA,TGCGCCAGCAGCTCCGAGGGGGGAAGCCAAGAGACCCAGTACTTC,CASSSEGGSQETQYF
TRBV4-2,TRBD2,TRBJ2-3,15,few,TGTGCCAGCAGCCAACGGACTAGCGTCACAGATACGCAGTATTTT,CASSQRTSVTDTQYF
TRBV5-4,TRBD2,TRBJ2-2,15,NA,TGTGCCAGCAGCTTAGCGGGAGGCGGCCCCGGGGAGCTGTTTTTT,CASSLAGGGPGELFF
TRBV6-1,TRBD1,TRBJ1-2,15,once,TGTGCCAGCACCCCAACCCTGACAGGGCGGGGTGGCTACACCTTC,CASTPTLTGRGGYTF
TRBV9,NA,TRBJ2-3,12,NA,TGTGCCAGCTCTTTTAGGGAAGATACGCAGTATTTT,CASSFREDTQYF
TRBV7-9,NA,TRBJ2-1,15,NA,TGTGCCAGCAGCTTCCACCTAGCTTCCTACAATGAGCAGTTCTTC,CASSFHLASYNEQFF
TRBV7-6,TRBD1,TRBJ1-1,14,NA,TGTGCCAGCAGCGCTTACAGGGGAAACACTGAAGCTTTCTTT,CASSAYRGNTEAFF
TRBV7-2,NA,TRBJ1-4,15,NA,TGTGCCAGCAGTCAGATCCTTGCCGGGGGTGAAAAACTGTTTTTT,CASSQILAGGEKLFF
TRBV11-2,NA,TRBJ2-3,13,NA,TGTGCCAGCAGCTTAGATCTCGCAGATACGCAGTATTTT,CASSLDLADTQYF
TRBV7-2,NA,TRBJ2-4,14,NA,TGTGCCAGCAGCTTAGTTAGGGACTCAAGCATTCAGTACTTC,CASSLVRDSSIQYF
TRBV29-1,NA,TRBJ2-1,9,NA,TGCAGCGTTGAAGATCTTCCGTTCTTC,CSVEDLPFF
TRBV28,TRBD1,TRBJ1-2,16,NA,TGTGCCAGCACCAAGGGGGCGACAGGGACTAACTATGGCTACACCTTC,CASTKGATGTNYGYTF
TRBV6-1,NA,TRBJ2-1,12,few,TGTGCCAGCAGTGAACGGAGCGTTGAGCAGTTCTTC,CASSERSVEQFF
TRBV4-2,NA,TRBJ2-1,12,medium-sized,TGTGCCAGCAGCCAAGATAGTTATGAGCAGTTCTTC,CASSQDSYEQFF
TRBV9,TRBD2,TRBJ2-7,17,NA,TGTGCCAGCAGCGTAGCTGGCGGGGTAGCGGGAGATTACGAGCAGTACTTC,CASSVAGGVAGDYEQYF
TRBV11-2,NA,TRBJ1-1,13,NA,TGTGCCAGCAGCTTAGAATATCAGCCTGAAGCTTTCTTT,CASSLEYQPEAFF
TRBV14,TRBD2,TRBJ2-1,18,NA,TGTGCCAGCAGCCGACGGACTAGCGGGAGCAATGCCTACAATGAGCAGTTCTTC,CASSRRTSGSNAYNEQFF
TRBV6-1,NA,TRBJ1-1,15,NA,TGTGCCAGCAGTGAAGGGGGGTGGGGGCGCGGTGAAGCTTTCTTT,CASSEGGWGRGEAFF
TRBV2,TRBD1,TRBJ2-7,14,NA,TGTGCCAGCAAGGGGACAGGGAGCTCCTACGAGCAGTACTTC,CASKGTGSSYEQYF
TRBV7-9,TRBD1,TRBJ2-5,15,medium-sized,TGTGCCAGCAGCACGGACAGGGGACAGGGAGAGACCCAGTACTTC,CASSTDRGQGETQYF
TRBV5-4,TRBD2,TRBJ2-2,18,NA,TGTGCCAGCAGTCCCGGGACTAGCGGGAGGGCCGTGGTCGGGGAGCTGTTTTTT,CASSPGTSGRAVVGELFF
TRBV11-2,NA,TRBJ2-7,17,NA,TGTGCCAGCAGCTTAGATCTTATAGACGGGAGAGGCTACGAGCAGTACTTC,CASSLDLIDGRGYEQYF
TRBV7-2,TRBD2,TRBJ2-1,14,few,TGTGCCAGCAGCCCACGACTAGCATCAGATGAGCAGTTCTTC,CASSPRLASDEQFF
TRBV19,NA,TRBJ2-6,19,NA,TGTGCCAGTAGTATGACGGGCCCGCGGTTCCTCTCTGGGGCCAACGTCCTGACTTTC,CASSMTGPRFLSGANVLTF
TRBV7-2,TRBD1,TRBJ1-2,15,NA,TGTGCCAGCAGCCTTGGGACAGGGCTAAATTTTGGCTACACCTTC,CASSLGTGLNFGYTF
TRBV19,TRBD1,TRBJ1-1,16,NA,TGTGCCAGTAGTACGATGACAGGGGGACCGAACACTGAAGCTTTCTTT,CASSTMTGGPNTEAFF
TRBV4-1,NA,TRBJ1-1,15,NA,TGCGCCAGCAGCCCCCCTGGGGCCATGAACACTGAAGCTTTCTTT,CASSPPGAMNTEAFF
TRBV15,NA,TRBJ2-3,14,NA,TGTGCCACCAGCCTCGGACTAGGGGGAGATACGCAGTATTTT,CATSLGLGGDTQYF
TRBV30,TRBD2,TRBJ2-1,14,NA,TGTGCCTGGGGGCTGTGGCGGGAGGAGGGTGAGCAGTTCTTC,CAWGLWREEGEQFF
TRBV10-1,NA,TRBJ2-5,13,NA,TGCGCCAGCAGTGAGGTGGGAGAAGAGACCCAGTACTTC,CASSEVGEETQYF
TRBV28,NA,TRBJ1-1,19,once,TGTGCCAGCAGTCCCATAAGAGGACCGTTTAGGGGCACGAACACTGAAGCTTTCTTT,CASSPIRGPFRGTNTEAFF
TRBV7-7,NA,TRBJ2-2,14,NA,TGTGCCAGCAGAATCGGACGAAACACCGGGGAGCTGTTTTTT,CASRIGRNTGELFF
TRBV5-1,TRBD2,TRBJ2-1,15,NA,TGCGCCAGCAGCTTGGGCGGGAGTGGGGTGGATGAGCAGTTCTTC,CASSLGGSGVDEQFF
TRBV11-2,TRBD1,TRBJ2-7,14,few,TGTGCCAGCAGGGGACAGGGGGGGCCCTACGAGCAGTACTTC,CASRGQGGPYEQYF
TRBV7-8,NA,TRBJ2-1,15,NA,TGTGCCAGCAGCTTGGTAAATAGCCAGGGGAATGAGCAGTTCTTC,CASSLVNSQGNEQFF
TRBV15,TRBD1,TRBJ2-7,14,NA,TGTGCCACCAGCAGGGGACAGAGGGCTGGGGGGCAGTACTTC,CATSRGQRAGGQYF
TRBV30,NA,TRBJ1-2,15,once,TGTGCCTGGAGTGTAATTATCGGGGCCGGAGGTGGCTACACCTTC,CAWSVIIGAGGGYTF
TRBV6-1,NA,TRBJ2-3,12,once,TGTGCCAGCCACTCGAGCACAGATACGCAGTATTTT,CASHSSTDTQYF
TRBV5-4,NA,TRBJ2-1,14,NA,TGTGCCAGCAGCTTGGATGCTAGTTCCAATGAGCAGTTCTTC,CASSLDASSNEQFF
TRBV19,TRBD1,TRBJ1-2,14,NA,TGTGCCAGTACCCAGACAGGGGTAGGGGGAGGCTACACCTTC,CASTQTGVGGGYTF
TRBV5-1,TRBD1,TRBJ2-7,15,NA,TGCGCCAGCAGCTCCCTAGACAGGGCTTCCTACGAGCAGTACTTC,CASSSLDRASYEQYF
TRBV28,NA,TRBJ1-2,12,NA,TGTGCCAGCAGTAGGGGGACTTTTGGCTACACCTTC,CASSRGTFGYTF
TRBV30,NA,TRBJ1-5,13,few,TGTGCCTGGACGGGGGGGCGAGGTCAGCCCCAGCATTTT,CAWTGGRGQPQHF
TRBV30,NA,TRBJ2-2,14,NA,TGTGCCTGGAGTGTAGGTAGTTACACCGGGGAGCTGTTTTTT,CAWSVGSYTGELFF
TRBV30,NA,TRBJ1-2,13,NA,TGTGCCTGGAGTGTACAGGAGGGGAATGGCTACACCTTC,CAWSVQEGNGYTF
TRBV25-1,NA,TRBJ2-3,15,medium-sized,TGTGCCAGCGTTACAGGGAGCGGGCCCACAGATACGCAGTATTTT,CASVTGSGPTDTQYF
TRBV6-6,NA,TRBJ2-2,14,NA,TGTGCCTGTAGTAGGGAGGGGGACACCGGGGAGCTGTTTTTT,CACSREGDTGELFF